This entry describes one TCR beta chain. Its antigen remains undetermined. Per-nucleotide qualities are absent, and no much larger clonotype sits a single base away. Each collaborating institution followed its own protocols to collect whole blood in K2EDTA tubes. For TCRbeta analysis, collaborator samples were shipped as frozen whole blood, as isolated PBMCs, or as DNA extracted from either sample type. TCRbeta CDR3 regions were amplified from genomic DNA by means of the immunoSEQ Assay, a bias-controlled multiplex PCR. The source study handled its data this way. The number of nucleated cells in each sample was estimated from the amplification of reference gene primers within the assay. To quantify the absolute abundance of each unique TCRbeta CDR3 rearrangement, sequence reads were collapsed and filtered. For each sample, productive Simpson clonality was calculated by taking the square root of Simpson's diversity index across productive rearrangements. As stored in TCRdb, this immuneACCESS dataset retains in-frame rearrangements with V and J assigned. A fraction of the clones does not appear; measured against another copy, unresolved V genes explain less than half of the discrepancy, and the remainder lacks a known reason. V and J calls and clone size are given by that table; D and trimming were obtained from the DNA. The sample records 97,000 or so clones, 70% to 90% of which are singletons. The top ten constitute about 3% of the sample.

The data stem from a study of blood T cell repertoires in COVID-19 (TCRdb year 2020). Regarding the research as a whole: Samples from collaborators originated in the United States, Italy and Spain and spanned both the acute and convalescent phases of COVID-19. Subjects who had been exposed to COVID-19, were actively infected with it, or had recovered from it provided the deeply sampled blood TCRbeta repertoires that made up the dataset. A de-identified subject ID, COVID-19 status, age in years and sex were almost always included in the sample metadata. Where available, HLA class I and class II types were obtained from metadata supplied by the sample provider rather than from assay-based typing. The prospective study material was composed of cDNA or gDNA derived from T cells, B-cell-depleted T cells, or PBMCs. The repertoires were released in a freely available public database intended as a resource for research on the immune response to SARS-CoV-2. Samples were obtained from the ongoing ImmuneRACE study (first 160 participants) and from 1,000 to 1,500 subjects provided by 6 global collaborators.

The research as a whole found: The quantity of clinical and demographic metadata differed by source and by participant and was supplied without curation.

Deletion took 8 bases off V and 0 bases off J, with a span of 14 bases between the germline ends. CDR1 and CDR2 are drawn from the germline V gene: SGHTA, FQGNSA. The CDR3 starts with the cysteine, ends with the phenylalanine, and has 16 residues. Left in the record is the CDR3 DNA by itself, 48 bases read in frame from the first base. The sequence links TRBV7-2 to TRBJ2-6; TRBD1 is perhaps the D gene, given 6 matching bases. This clonotype was sampled from a man aged 50-60 years with active or convalescent COVID-19. The sample taken for sequencing was peripheral blood. The bases read TGTGCCAGCGCCCGGGACACTACCTCTGGGGCCAACGTCCTGACTTTC. Its protein is CASARDTTSGANVLTF. With the portions outside the CDR3 filled from the reference TRBV7-2 and TRBJ2-6 genes, the complete variable region becomes GAGVSQSPSNKVTEKGKDVELRCDPISGHTALYWYRQSLGQGLEFLIYFQGNSAPDKSGLPSDRFSAERTGGSVSTLTIQRTQQEDSAVYLCASARDTTSGANVLTFGAGSRLTVL.